Included here is one TCR beta chain sequence, with context. This record belongs to a study of control samples from healthy donors and cancer patients. Germline V lookup: CDR1 LNHDA, CDR2 SQIVND (reference sequence). Between the trimmed V and J ends, which lost 6 bases and 2 bases, there was a span of 13 bases. This CDR3 comprises 14 residues. Profiling relied on immunoSEQ multiplex PCR, and the TCRdb table lists in-frame clones only, not all of them. In the table there are fewer than 200,000 clones, just over 90% of which are singletons. The chain has TRBV19 and TRBJ1-2; D is possibly TRBD1 (5 bases). The sample taken for sequencing was blood. This receptor was taken from a woman aged 55-69 years in good health. The CDR3 DNA sequence: TGTGCCAGTAGCCCGGACTGGGGGAACTATGGCTACACCTTC. Translated: CASSPDWGNYGYTF.